This T cell receptor beta chain was captured in a study of blood T cell repertoires in COVID-19. Whole-study context: COVID-19 samples collected from the United States, Italy and Spain covered acute and convalescent phases. T cells, B-cell-depleted T cells, or PBMCs supplied cDNA or gDNA.

Germline V lookup: CDR1 LGHDT, CDR2 YNNKEL (reference sequence). This CDR3 has 14 residues. After removal of 1 base from V and 2 bases from J, the junction contained 0 bases not matched to a gene. This clone turned up a few times. Original handling: Amplification from reference gene primers served as the basis for estimated nucleated cell counts. The method was immunoSEQ multiplex PCR; TCRdb's version includes in-frame clones alone and lacks a portion of them. V, J and clone size were drawn from that table, and D and trimming were deduced from the DNA. The repertoire holds some 370,000 clones, with 89% as singletons.

The receptor was isolated from a man aged 40-55 years with acute or convalescent COVID-19. The V call is TRBV3-1 (or the pseudogene TRBV3-2), the J call TRBJ1-2; 8 bases line up with TRBD1. The sequencing input was peripheral blood. In DNA form, the CDR3 reads TGTGCCAGCAGCCAAGGACAGGGGAACTATGGCTACACCTTC. Translated, it gives CASSQGQGNYGYTF.